The rows below give T cell receptor beta chains drawn from one sample of a study of CD8 T cells in Susac syndrome. TCRdb itself ran the immunoSEQ multiplex PCR reads through MiXCR, one entry per CDR3 protein. The sample holds 150,000 to 160,000 distinct CDR3 sequences, about 95% seen once. The sequenced sample was CD8+ T cells from PBMCs. The receptors shown here come from a human donor with multiple sclerosis. CDR3s include the opening cysteine and the closing phenylalanine or tryptophan. Each record gives: clone size, V gene, J gene, D gene, CDR3 protein, CDR3 DNA. The D gene is left open where the match is weak. Size is stated for part of the rows, as once, few or many counts, or as a class when the clone is expanded.

clone_size: -; v_call: TRBV27; j_call: TRBJ1-2; d_call: TRBD1; cdr3_aa: CASREAQGYGYTF; cdr3_nt: TGTGCCAGCAGAGAGGCACAGGGGTATGGCTACACCTTC
clone_size: -; v_call: TRBV15; j_call: TRBJ2-3; d_call: TRBD2; cdr3_aa: CATSGIAGSTDTQYF; cdr3_nt: TGTGCCACCAGCGGTATAGCGGGGAGCACAGATACGCAGTATTTT
clone_size: -; v_call: TRBV29-1; j_call: TRBJ1-1; d_call: TRBD1; cdr3_aa: CSVEPDRAPEAFF; cdr3_nt: TGCAGCGTAGAACCTGACAGGGCCCCTGAAGCTTTCTTT
clone_size: -; v_call: TRBV27; j_call: TRBJ2-1; d_call: TRBD1; cdr3_aa: CASSQDRGNSEQFF; cdr3_nt: TGTGCCAGCAGTCAAGACAGGGGTAATAGTGAGCAGTTCTTC
clone_size: -; v_call: TRBV29-1; j_call: TRBJ1-2; d_call: -; cdr3_aa: CSRHHYGYTF; cdr3_nt: TGCAGTAGACACCACTATGGCTACACCTTC
clone_size: -; v_call: TRBV27; j_call: TRBJ1-1; d_call: -; cdr3_aa: CASSSILQGRTEAFF; cdr3_nt: TGTGCCAGCAGTTCAATCCTCCAGGGTAGGACTGAAGCTTTCTTT
clone_size: -; v_call: TRBV7-9; j_call: TRBJ1-2; d_call: TRBD1; cdr3_aa: CASSDTGQGANGYTF; cdr3_nt: TGTGCCAGCAGCGACACGGGACAGGGGGCAAATGGCTACACCTTC
clone_size: -; v_call: TRBV29-1; j_call: TRBJ2-3; d_call: -; cdr3_aa: CSVELGGTYITDTQYF; cdr3_nt: TGCAGCGTTGAGCTAGGCGGGACATATATCACAGATACGCAGTATTTT
clone_size: -; v_call: TRBV5-6; j_call: TRBJ2-7; d_call: -; cdr3_aa: CASSFGGNEQYF; cdr3_nt: TGTGCCAGCAGCTTTGGGGGGAACGAGCAGTACTTC
clone_size: -; v_call: TRBV6-5; j_call: TRBJ1-5; d_call: TRBD1; cdr3_aa: CASSLGTGYDQPQHF; cdr3_nt: TGTGCCAGCAGCCTAGGGACAGGGTATGATCAGCCCCAGCATTTT
clone_size: -; v_call: TRBV2; j_call: TRBJ2-4; d_call: TRBD1; cdr3_aa: CASSYPGGVAKNIQYF; cdr3_nt: TGTGCCAGCAGTTATCCAGGGGGCGTAGCCAAAAACATTCAGTACTTC
clone_size: -; v_call: TRBV9; j_call: TRBJ2-5; d_call: -; cdr3_aa: CASSERQEMETQYF; cdr3_nt: TGTGCCAGCAGTGAAAGACAGGAAATGGAGACCCAGTACTTC
clone_size: -; v_call: TRBV10-3; j_call: TRBJ1-1; d_call: -; cdr3_aa: CAISVRMNTEAFF; cdr3_nt: TGTGCCATCAGTGTTCGGATGAACACTGAAGCTTTCTTT
clone_size: -; v_call: TRBV27; j_call: TRBJ2-5; d_call: -; cdr3_aa: CASSSTRGETQYF; cdr3_nt: TGTGCCAGCTCCTCTACCAGGGGTGAGACCCAGTACTTC
clone_size: -; v_call: TRBV6-5; j_call: TRBJ2-3; d_call: TRBD2; cdr3_aa: CASSYETSGGADTQYF; cdr3_nt: TGTGCCAGCAGTTACGAGACTAGCGGGGGGGCAGATACGCAGTATTTT
clone_size: -; v_call: TRBV5-1; j_call: TRBJ1-1; d_call: -; cdr3_aa: CASSIRVNTEAFF; cdr3_nt: TGCGCCAGCAGCATACGTGTCAACACTGAAGCTTTCTTT
clone_size: -; v_call: TRBV4-1; j_call: TRBJ1-5; d_call: TRBD1; cdr3_aa: CASSHPGQGIQPQHF; cdr3_nt: TGCGCCAGCAGCCATCCGGGACAGGGGATTCAGCCCCAGCATTTT
clone_size: -; v_call: TRBV30; j_call: TRBJ1-2; d_call: -; cdr3_aa: CAWGLGHGYGYTF; cdr3_nt: TGTGCCTGGGGGTTAGGTCACGGCTATGGCTACACCTTC
clone_size: -; v_call: TRBV27; j_call: TRBJ2-6; d_call: -; cdr3_aa: CASGGLGFSGANVLTF; cdr3_nt: TGTGCCAGCGGAGGCCTCGGGTTCTCTGGGGCCAACGTCCTGACTTTC
clone_size: -; v_call: TRBV30; j_call: TRBJ1-2; d_call: -; cdr3_aa: CAWVPDSNGYTF; cdr3_nt: TGTGCCTGGGTACCTGACAGCAATGGCTACACCTTC
clone_size: -; v_call: TRBV7-2; j_call: TRBJ2-3; d_call: -; cdr3_aa: CASSHRGTDTQYF; cdr3_nt: TGTGCCAGCAGCCACCGCGGGACAGATACGCAGTATTTT
clone_size: -; v_call: TRBV30; j_call: TRBJ2-1; d_call: -; cdr3_aa: CAWKLNNEQFF; cdr3_nt: TGTGCCTGGAAATTAAACAATGAGCAGTTCTTC
clone_size: once; v_call: TRBV9; j_call: TRBJ1-5; d_call: -; cdr3_aa: CASSVGTVNQPQHF; cdr3_nt: TGTGCCAGCAGCGTAGGGACAGTTAATCAGCCCCAGCATTTT
clone_size: -; v_call: TRBV20-1; j_call: TRBJ2-3; d_call: TRBD2; cdr3_aa: CSAGLAAADTQYF; cdr3_nt: TGCAGTGCAGGACTAGCCGCCGCAGATACGCAGTATTTT
clone_size: -; v_call: TRBV27; j_call: TRBJ2-2; d_call: -; cdr3_aa: CASSLMANTGELFF; cdr3_nt: TGTGCCAGCAGTTTAATGGCGAACACCGGGGAGCTGTTTTTT
clone_size: -; v_call: TRBV27; j_call: TRBJ1-1; d_call: -; cdr3_aa: CASSFGPRNTEAFF; cdr3_nt: TGTGCCAGCAGTTTCGGACCGAGGAACACTGAAGCTTTCTTT
clone_size: -; v_call: TRBV13; j_call: TRBJ2-5; d_call: TRBD1; cdr3_aa: CASSTPRTGQWETQYF; cdr3_nt: TGTGCCAGCAGCACCCCCAGGACAGGGCAATGGGAGACCCAGTACTTC
clone_size: -; v_call: TRBV6-6; j_call: TRBJ2-1; d_call: -; cdr3_aa: CASSYGSDEQFF; cdr3_nt: TGTGCCAGCAGTTACGGTTCGGATGAGCAGTTCTTC
clone_size: -; v_call: TRBV5-6; j_call: TRBJ2-1; d_call: TRBD1; cdr3_aa: CASSLAGAARGEQFF; cdr3_nt: TGTGCCAGCAGCTTGGCCGGGGCCGCCAGGGGGGAGCAGTTCTTC
clone_size: few; v_call: TRBV7-9; j_call: TRBJ2-3; d_call: -; cdr3_aa: CASSLKGDTQYF; cdr3_nt: TGTGCCAGCAGTCTAAAAGGCGATACGCAGTATTTT
clone_size: -; v_call: TRBV10-2; j_call: TRBJ1-6; d_call: -; cdr3_aa: CATGSEPHSPLHF; cdr3_nt: TGCGCCACCGGATCAGAGCCCCATTCACCCCTCCACTTT
clone_size: -; v_call: TRBV4-1; j_call: TRBJ1-5; d_call: -; cdr3_aa: CASSQEVGHQPQHF; cdr3_nt: TGCGCCAGCAGCCAAGAAGTAGGACATCAGCCCCAGCATTTT
clone_size: once; v_call: TRBV6-2/TRBV6-3; j_call: TRBJ1-2; d_call: -; cdr3_aa: CASTVSGDGYTF; cdr3_nt: TGTGCCAGCACTGTCAGCGGAGATGGCTACACCTTC
clone_size: -; v_call: TRBV23-1; j_call: TRBJ1-1; d_call: -; cdr3_aa: CASGIEAFF; cdr3_nt: TGCGCCAGCGGTATTGAAGCTTTCTTT
clone_size: -; v_call: TRBV29-1; j_call: TRBJ1-2; d_call: -; cdr3_aa: CSVEMGGYTF; cdr3_nt: TGCAGCGTTGAAATGGGGGGCTACACCTTC
clone_size: -; v_call: TRBV15; j_call: TRBJ1-1; d_call: -; cdr3_aa: CATSSDMSRVTEAFF; cdr3_nt: TGTGCCACCAGCAGCGATATGTCTAGGGTGACTGAAGCTTTCTTT
clone_size: -; v_call: TRBV14; j_call: TRBJ2-2; d_call: -; cdr3_aa: CASSQGSRAGELFF; cdr3_nt: TGTGCCAGCAGCCAGGGATCGAGAGCCGGGGAGCTGTTTTTT
clone_size: -; v_call: TRBV7-9; j_call: TRBJ2-7; d_call: -; cdr3_aa: CASSQDLSYEQYF; cdr3_nt: TGTGCCAGCAGCCAAGATCTCTCCTACGAGCAGTACTTC
clone_size: -; v_call: TRBV4-1; j_call: TRBJ1-2; d_call: TRBD1; cdr3_aa: CASNGGGTGAINYGYTF; cdr3_nt: TGCGCCAGCAACGGAGGGGGGACAGGGGCGATTAACTATGGCTACACCTTC
clone_size: -; v_call: TRBV20-1; j_call: TRBJ2-3; d_call: -; cdr3_aa: CSASRGETSTDTQYF; cdr3_nt: TGCAGTGCTAGTAGGGGGGAGACGAGCACAGATACGCAGTATTTT
clone_size: -; v_call: TRBV4-1; j_call: TRBJ2-7; d_call: TRBD1; cdr3_aa: CASSQRQGETYEQYF; cdr3_nt: TGCGCCAGCAGCCAGCGACAGGGAGAAACCTACGAGCAGTACTTC
clone_size: -; v_call: TRBV9; j_call: TRBJ2-6; d_call: -; cdr3_aa: CASSPRGDTVYSGANVLTF; cdr3_nt: TGTGCCAGCAGCCCCCGTGGGGACACCGTATACTCTGGGGCCAACGTCCTGACTTTC
clone_size: -; v_call: TRBV9; j_call: TRBJ1-4; d_call: -; cdr3_aa: CASSVAFDSKRLFF; cdr3_nt: TGTGCCAGCAGCGTAGCGTTCGATTCAAAGCGACTGTTTTTT
clone_size: -; v_call: TRBV6-5; j_call: TRBJ1-5; d_call: TRBD1; cdr3_aa: CASSNRGGNQPQHF; cdr3_nt: TGTGCCAGCAGTAACAGGGGAGGCAATCAGCCCCAGCATTTT
clone_size: once; v_call: TRBV15; j_call: TRBJ1-1; d_call: TRBD1; cdr3_aa: CATSRTDRDTEAFF; cdr3_nt: TGTGCCACCAGCAGAACTGACAGGGACACTGAAGCTTTCTTT
clone_size: -; v_call: TRBV14; j_call: TRBJ1-2; d_call: TRBD1; cdr3_aa: CASSQVGTGFYGYTF; cdr3_nt: TGTGCCAGCAGCCAAGTGGGGACAGGGTTCTATGGCTACACCTTC
clone_size: -; v_call: TRBV7-2; j_call: TRBJ2-5; d_call: -; cdr3_aa: CASSSEGGVYQETQYF; cdr3_nt: TGTGCCAGCAGCTCAGAGGGCGGGGTGTACCAAGAGACCCAGTACTTC
clone_size: few; v_call: TRBV11-2; j_call: TRBJ1-1; d_call: -; cdr3_aa: CASSLYQGMNTEAFF; cdr3_nt: TGTGCCAGCAGCTTGTATCAGGGCATGAACACTGAAGCTTTCTTT
clone_size: -; v_call: TRBV12-5; j_call: TRBJ1-2; d_call: -; cdr3_aa: CASGSDSRVAYGYTF; cdr3_nt: TGTGCTAGTGGTTCCGATAGCAGGGTAGCGTATGGCTACACCTTC
clone_size: -; v_call: TRBV10-2; j_call: TRBJ1-5; d_call: -; cdr3_aa: CASSEARQGYQPQHF; cdr3_nt: TGCGCCAGCAGTGAGGCAAGGCAGGGCTATCAGCCCCAGCATTTT
clone_size: -; v_call: TRBV20-1; j_call: TRBJ1-1; d_call: TRBD1; cdr3_aa: CSARDPEGTVAMNTEAFF; cdr3_nt: TGCAGTGCTAGAGATCCTGAAGGGACAGTGGCAATGAACACTGAAGCTTTCTTT
clone_size: -; v_call: TRBV29-1; j_call: TRBJ2-1; d_call: TRBD2; cdr3_aa: CSVVLAGKRSYNEQFF; cdr3_nt: TGCAGCGTTGTCCTAGCGGGTAAGCGGTCCTACAATGAGCAGTTCTTC